This T cell receptor beta chain appears in the sequencing data of a study of blood T cells in healthy people across ages. Study-wide context: Template switching recovered approximately one barcoded beta molecule for every two T cells.

CDR3 length equals 15 residues. Germline-derived CDR1 and CDR2 are MNHEY and SVGEGT. Study-wide results and caveats: There were more naive CD4+ cells and higher diversity in long-lived donors than in aged donors. Older age went with lower TCR beta diversity per million T cells, in a roughly linear way.

Alongside a J-beta primer mix, a sample-barcoded 5' primer served in a second PCR lasting about 7 to 12 cycles. Each of the samples gave a minimum of 3 million paired-end reads that contained CDR3. TCRdb itself ran the 5' RACE reads through MiXCR, one entry per CDR3 protein. This sample has roughly 1,500,000 distinct CDR3 sequences, with roughly 40% found just once. A note on this clonotype: Its target is unknown.

The V gene is TRBV6-2 or TRBV6-3, the J gene TRBJ2-7, with 10 bases identical to TRBD2. The J call may be in error: the DNA end matches TRBJ2-5 better. This clonotype originated in a woman aged 18-29 years in good health. Source material: blood. The CDR3 reads CASRRQRGGEETQYF. The DNA of the CDR3 is TGTGCCAGCAGACGTCAGCGGGGGGGCGAGGAGACCCAGTACTTC.